The next 24 T cell receptor beta chains were all read from a single sample in a study of cytomegalovirus exposure and HLA in healthy donors. Primers for the PCR totalled 60 Vbeta and 13 Jbeta. Sequenced by immunoSEQ multiplex PCR; TCRdb stores in-frame clones only, minus some. The table has roughly 140,000 clones, more than 70% seen once. The sample was PBMCs. The source of these receptors is a woman between 40 and 55 years old in good health and CMV-seronegative.

The chain couples TRBV7-2 to TRBJ2-7; TRBD1 might be the D (5 bases). Per the germline V gene, CDR1 is SGHTA and CDR2 is FQGNSA. This CDR3 comprises 12 residues. Trimming shortened V by 6 bases and J by 4 bases, and 10 bases separated the two germline ends. The CDR3 bases are TGTGCCAGCAGTCGTCAGGGTTACGAGCAGTACTTC. Translating gives CASSRQGYEQYF.

This clone showed up just once. The chain recombines TRBV2 with TRBJ1-2; D is unresolved. The CDR3 covers 13 residues. Germline CDR1 is SNHLY and CDR2 is FYNNEI. The ends were cut back, 7 bases at V and 4 bases at J, with 13 bases in the middle. As DNA, the CDR3 is TGTGCCAGCACCTATTACCCAAGCTATGGCTACACCTTC. This translates into CASTYYPSYGYTF.

The V and J genes are TRBV9 and TRBJ2-7, with 11 bases lining up with TRBD1. The germline V gene encodes CDR1 SGDLS and CDR2 YYNGEE. This CDR3 has 15 residues. J gave up 5 bases and V 4 bases, and 8 bases lay outside the gene matches. The CDR3 DNA sequence: TGTGCCAGCAGCATACGGACAGGGGGCGAGGACGAGCAGTACTTC. It translates to CASSIRTGGEDEQYF.

The V gene is TRBV11-3, the J gene TRBJ2-5; TRBD1 might be the D (5 bases). This CDR3 comprises 13 residues. Between the trimmed V and J ends, which lost 5 bases and 2 bases, there was a span of 9 bases. Germline loops: CDR1 SGHNT, CDR2 YENEEA. This chain's CDR3 is CASSDTGQETQYF. DNA of the CDR3: TGTGCCAGCAGCGATACAGGACAAGAGACCCAGTACTTC.

This clone was picked up a small number of times. The chain uses TRBV30 and TRBJ1-3; unclear D gene. V shed 0 bases and J shed 8 bases, with 11 bases lying between them. The V gene's germline CDR1 is GTSNPN and CDR2 SVGIG (reference sequence). There are 13 residues in the CDR3. The CDR3 spells CAWSVRERDTIYF. The CDR3 DNA sequence: TGTGCCTGGAGTGTACGGGAGAGGGACACCATATATTTT.

This clone was observed a few times. The chain joins TRBV5-6 to TRBJ2-3; the match to TRBD2 covers 12 bases. V trimming: 5 bases; J trimming: 0 bases; junction bases outside the gene matches: 1. The CDR3 contains 15 residues. CDR1 SGHDT and CDR2 YYEEEE come from the germline V gene. The CDR3 DNA reads as TGTGCCAGCAGTCTAGCGGGGGGGAGCACAGATACGCAGTATTTT. Its translation is CASSLAGGSTDTQYF.

The V call is TRBV20-1, the J call TRBJ2-7; D is perhaps TRBD1 (5 bases). Looked up from germline, CDR1 is DFQATT and CDR2 is SNEGSKA (reference sequence). The CDR3 runs to 11 residues. Trimming took 5 bases from V and 4 from J, leaving 9 bases between them. The CDR3 here is CSASSGYEQYF. For the CDR3, the DNA is TGCAGTGCTTCATCAGGGTACGAGCAGTACTTC.

The CDR3 here is CASSTGTGVFGYTF. CDR3 DNA sequence: TGCGCCAGCAGCACCGGGACAGGGGTTTTCGGCTACACCTTC. V usage is TRBV5-1 and J usage is TRBJ1-2; TRBD1 agrees at 10 bases. The CDR3 runs to 14 residues. Germline CDR1 is SGHRS and CDR2 is YFSETQ. J lost 8 bases, V lost 4 bases, and 8 bases had no gene match.

This chain links TRBV5-1 with TRBJ2-7, with D tentatively TRBD1 (6 bases). Germline assignment: CDR1 SGHRS and CDR2 YFSETQ. Trimming removed 5 bases from V and 3 bases from J, with 9 bases in between. The CDR3 runs 12 residues. The CDR3 DNA reads as TGCGCCAGCAGTCAAGGGGGCTACGAGCAGTACTTC. Protein product: CASSQGGYEQYF.

The gene calls are TRBV12-5 and TRBJ1-1; D gene unclear. V lost 4 bases to trimming and J lost 1 base, with 19 bases between them. The CDR3 is made up of 17 amino acids. The germline CDR1 and CDR2 sequences are LGHNT and FRNRAP. CDR3 in amino acids: CASGSLSGVEGNTEAFF. DNA for the CDR3: TGTGCTAGTGGTTCCTTGTCGGGAGTTGAAGGGAACACTGAAGCTTTCTTT.

The CDR3: CSVVSWTRNTEAFF. CDR3 coding DNA: TGCAGCGTCGTTAGCTGGACTAGAAACACTGAAGCTTTCTTT. V usage is TRBV29-1 and J usage is TRBJ1-1; D not certain. CDR1 is SQVTM, CDR2 ANQGSEA, per germline. V was clipped by 6 bases and J by 2 bases, with 16 bases between them. This CDR3 has 14 amino acids. The variable domain in full, completed from reference TRBV29-1 and TRBJ1-1, reads SAVISQKPSRDICQRGTSLTIQCQVDSQVTMMFWYRQQPGQSLTLIATANQGSEATYESGFVIDKFPISRPNLTFSTLTVSNMSPEDSSIYLCSVVSWTRNTEAFFGQGTRLTVV.

This clone was found a few times. The chain joins TRBV21-1 to TRBJ2-7; the table's D call TRBD2 went unverified against the DNA. TRBV21-1 is assigned pseudogene status. The CDR3 is made up of 14 amino acids. CDR3 nucleotides: TGTGCCAGCAGCGGAGCGGGAGGGCCGAGAGAGCAGTACTTC. Its translation: CASSGAGGPREQYF.

J is TRBJ2-3 and V is TRBV5-1, with D maybe TRBD2 (5 bases). The germline CDR1 and CDR2 sequences are SGHRS and YFSETQ. The CDR3 is 13 residues long. V was clipped by 4 bases and J by 4 bases, with 10 bases between them. CDR3 region: CASSISGADTQYF. The DNA for the CDR3 is TGCGCCAGCAGCATCAGCGGCGCAGATACGCAGTATTTT.

This clone was seen only a few times. This chain links TRBV5-4 with TRBJ2-7; TRBD1 matches at 8 bases. In germline, CDR1 is SGHNT, CDR2 YYREEE (reference sequence). The V and J ends lost 3 bases and 1 base, in that order; junction bases with no gene match: 6. The CDR3 is 15 amino acids. The CDR3 DNA follows: TGTGCCAGCAGCTATCCGGGACAGGAATCCTACGAGCAGTACTTC. This encodes CASSYPGQESYEQYF.

The rearrangement uses TRBV7-7 and TRBJ2-5; 9 nucleotides match TRBD1. The CDR3 sequence is 15 residues long. Germline-derived CDR1 and CDR2 are SSHAT and FNYEAQ (reference sequence). Trimming at V came to 4 bases and at J to 1 base, leaving 4 bases not matched to a gene. CDR3 in amino acids: CASSSGQGGQETQYF. The CDR3 nucleotides read TGTGCCAGCAGCTCGGGACAGGGTGGCCAAGAGACCCAGTACTTC.

V gene TRBV15 combines with J gene TRBJ1-1; D perhaps matches TRBD1 (6 bases). The V end was cut by 3 bases, the J end by 1 base, with 15 bases between. Germline V gene sequence: CDR1 LNHNV, CDR2 YYDKDF (reference sequence). The CDR3 is 16 amino acids. CDR3 residues: CATSSGGLYQNTEAFF. CDR3 coding DNA: TGTGCCACCAGCAGCGGGGGGCTTTACCAGAACACTGAAGCTTTCTTT.

The chain recombines TRBV7-6 with TRBJ1-3; 7 bases are a match to TRBD1. Germline loops: CDR1 SGHVS, CDR2 FNYEAQ. Losses at the gene ends were 4 bases for V and 4 bases for J; bases not matched to a gene: 7. The CDR3 length is 15 residues. The CDR3 region has the DNA TGTGCCAGCAGCTATACAGGGGATCCGGGAAACACCATATATTTT. It is translated as CASSYTGDPGNTIYF.

The chain has TRBV6-1 and TRBJ2-7; no clear D. Germline V gene sequence: CDR1 MNHNS, CDR2 SASEGT. Trimming took off 6 bases at V and 2 bases at J, with 11 bases between the two ends. The CDR3 extends over 13 amino acids. The CDR3 DNA reads TGTGCCAGCAGATTAGACGGAGCCTACGAGCAGTACTTC. It is translated as CASRLDGAYEQYF.

This chain joins TRBV6-6 and TRBJ2-1, with 10 bases matching TRBD1. The V segment lost 6 bases and the J segment 4 bases; nucleotides outside the gene matches: 6. CDR1 and CDR2 from the germline V gene are MNHNY and SVGAGI (reference sequence). The CDR3 loop spans 15 amino acids. The CDR3 sequence is CASRPGTGAYNEQFF. DNA of the CDR3: TGTGCCAGCAGACCCGGGACAGGGGCATACAATGAGCAGTTCTTC.

The chain employs TRBV11-3 and TRBJ2-7; TRBD1 agrees at 9 bases. The CDR3 length is 16 residues. The V gene end was trimmed by 1 base and the J gene end by 6 bases; junction bases not matched to a gene: 10. Germline CDR1 and CDR2: SGHNT and YENEEA. Here the CDR3 reads CASSLGEGTGSTEQYF. CDR3 DNA sequence: TGTGCCAGCAGCTTAGGGGAGGGGACAGGGAGTACCGAGCAGTACTTC.

This chain links TRBV18 with TRBJ1-4; 7 bases agree with TRBD1. The CDR3 is 15 amino acids. Germline assignment: CDR1 KGHSH and CDR2 LQKENI. V gave up 5 bases and J gave up 5 bases; unmatched junction bases: 8. The DNA for the CDR3 is TGTGCCAGCTCATTTAACAGGGGACCGAATGAAAAACTGTTTTTT. Translated: CASSFNRGPNEKLFF.

The rearrangement joins TRBV9 to TRBJ2-2; 10 bases agree with TRBD1. The germline V gene has CDR1 SGDLS and CDR2 YYNGEE. V lost 3 bases to trimming and J lost 9 bases; unmatched junction nucleotides: 11. This CDR3 comprises 16 residues. The CDR3, as DNA: TGTGCCAGCAGCGCTTACGCGGGACAGGGGCACCGGGAGCTGTTTTTT. This sequence encodes CASSAYAGQGHRELFF.

V usage is TRBV27 and J usage is TRBJ2-5; 8 bases fit TRBD1. Near its end, the DNA agrees better with TRBJ2-7, so the J call may be wrong. From germline, CDR1 is MNHEY and CDR2 SMNVEV (reference sequence). The CDR3 totals 16 residues. CDR3 amino acids: CASSHGWTGWPGEQYF. The CDR3 coding sequence is TGTGCCAGCAGTCATGGTTGGACAGGGTGGCCGGGCGAGCAGTACTTC.

V usage is TRBV4-2 and J usage is TRBJ2-1; 10 nucleotides line up with TRBD2. V shed 0 bases, J shed 0 bases, and the junction held 5 bases outside the gene matches. Germline V gene data show CDR1 as LGHNA and CDR2 as YNFKEQ. This CDR3 spans 18 amino acids. This CDR3 reads CASSQEASGGPSYNEQFF. The CDR3 DNA sequence: TGTGCCAGCAGCCAAGAGGCTAGCGGGGGACCCTCCTACAATGAGCAGTTCTTC.